These 26 T cell receptor beta chains share one sample of origin, sequenced in a study of response to subunit inactivated influenza vaccine. TCRdb independently ran MiXCR on the RT-PCR reads; one entry per CDR3 protein. The data hold about 620,000 distinct CDR3 sequences, with roughly 12% observed a single time. This specimen was PBMCs from blood, taken on the day of vaccination. These receptors all stem from a man in his fifties who received an inactivated influenza vaccine.

The chain couples TRBV12-3 or TRBV12-4 to TRBJ1-4, with 10 bases matching TRBD1. The CDR3 consists of 16 residues. The V and J ends lost 6 bases and 7 bases, in that order; junction bases with no gene match: 11. The CDR3 protein is CASRAPPGQGIEKLFF. The CDR3 nucleotides are TGTGCCAGCAGAGCTCCGCCGGGACAGGGGATTGAAAAACTGTTTTTT.

The rearrangement uses TRBV28 and TRBJ2-1; a possible D gene is TRBD1 (6 bases). CDR1 MDHEN and CDR2 SYDVKM come from the germline V gene. Trimming took 4 bases from V and 9 from J, leaving 25 bases between them. CDR3 length: 17 residues. The CDR3 nucleotides read TGTGCCAGCAGTTCCCCCTCCCAGGGACAATCACCCACTGAGCAGTTCTTC. Its protein is CASSSPSQGQSPTEQFF.

The V gene is TRBV6-2 or TRBV6-3, the J gene TRBJ2-4; 8 positions agree with TRBD2. The CDR3 runs 18 residues. J was trimmed by 0 bases and V by 8 bases; bases with no gene match: 15. Per the germline V gene, CDR1 is MNHEY and CDR2 is SVGEGT. CDR3: CASSRAGDLLLAKNIQYF. CDR3 bases: TGTGCCAGCTCACGAGCGGGGGACTTACTTCTAGCCAAAAACATTCAGTACTTC.

The genes are TRBV6-1 and TRBJ2-1; the D call may be TRBD1 or TRBD2 (5 bases each). There are 14 residues in the CDR3. V was trimmed by 6 bases and J by 7 bases, leaving 16 bases between them. Germline CDR1 MNHNS, CDR2 SASEGT. DNA for the CDR3: TGTGCCAGCAGGCTCGCAGGGAGTGATAATGAGCAGTTCTTC. It specifies CASRLAGSDNEQFF.

CDR3 region: CASRREQVPGLTDTQYF. As DNA, the CDR3 is TGTGCCAGCAGACGTGAACAGGTCCCCGGTCTCACAGATACGCAGTATTTT. The chain uses TRBV7-9 and TRBJ2-3; perhaps TRBD1 as D (5 bases). The germline V gene has CDR1 SEHNR and CDR2 FQNEAQ (reference sequence). The CDR3 is 17 amino acids. Between the trimmed V and J ends, which lost 6 bases and 2 bases, there was a span of 21 bases.

The chain is built from TRBV11-1 and TRBJ2-4, with no clear D. The CDR3 covers 13 residues. V was pared by 5 bases and J by 7 bases, with 12 bases between. Germline CDR1 SGHAT, CDR2 FQDESV (reference sequence). The CDR3 sequence is CASSLLLSNIQYF. CDR3 nucleotides: TGTGCCAGCAGCCTCCTGCTCAGTAACATTCAGTACTTC.

This clonotype turned up a few times. The chain carries TRBV4-1 and TRBJ2-7; 11 bases line up with TRBD1. CDR1 and CDR2 from the germline V gene are MGHRA and YSYEKL. The V segment lost 3 bases and the J segment 4 bases; nucleotides outside the gene matches: 8. The length of the CDR3 is 16 residues. CDR3 DNA: TGCGCCAGCAGCCAGACAGGGACAGGGGGGGATTACGAGCAGTACTTC. Translated: CASSQTGTGGDYEQYF.

This chain connects TRBV5-4 to TRBJ1-1; 9 bases fit TRBD1. The CDR3 loop spans 16 amino acids. The ends lost 7 bases at V and 0 bases at J; junction bases unmatched: 10. Germline values: CDR1 SGHNT, CDR2 YYREEE (reference sequence). The CDR3 DNA reads TGTGCCAGCGGGGGACAGGGAGGTTTTGTGAACACTGAAGCTTTCTTT. This gives the protein CASGGQGGFVNTEAFF.

The V gene is TRBV4-3, the J gene TRBJ2-2, with D hard to call. The V end lost 4 bases, the J end lost 5 bases, and 14 bases lay between the germline ends. The CDR3 consists of 15 residues. Germline CDR1 LGHNA, CDR2 YSLEER. Here the CDR3 reads CASSPWVTLTGELFF. The CDR3 nucleotides read TGCGCCAGCAGCCCCTGGGTTACACTTACCGGGGAGCTGTTTTTT.

The J gene is TRBJ2-2, the V gene TRBV10-3; D gene ambiguous. V lost 3 bases and J 5 bases, leaving 13 bases between the germline ends. This CDR3 spans 15 amino acids. The germline V gene encodes CDR1 ENHRY and CDR2 SYGVKD. The CDR3 region is CAISDGKKGTGELFF. CDR3 in DNA: TGTGCCATCAGTGATGGGAAGAAGGGAACCGGGGAGCTGTTTTTT.

This clonotype has only a few counts. V usage is TRBV7-2 and J usage is TRBJ2-4; weak D call: TRBD2 (5 bases). This CDR3 has 14 amino acids. V shed 5 bases and J shed 7 bases, with 15 bases lying between them. Germline CDR1 SGHTA, CDR2 FQGNSA. For the CDR3, the DNA is TGTGCCAGCAGCCGAGGGTATGGAGCGAACATTCAGTACTTC. This encodes CASSRGYGANIQYF.

V usage is TRBV9 and J usage is TRBJ2-1; TRBD2 matches at 11 bases. Germline loops: CDR1 SGDLS, CDR2 YYNGEE. The CDR3 length is 16 residues. Unmatched junction bases numbered 8, after V lost 3 bases and J lost 6 bases. CDR3 coding DNA: TGTGCCAGCAGCGCCACTAGCGGGAGCGACCTCAATGAGCAGTTCTTC. Its translation is CASSATSGSDLNEQFF.

This clonotype was recorded many times. Its ends do not fully match the called genes, so a read error is possible. The chain employs TRBV14 and TRBJ2-7, with D hard to call. Germline CDR1 is SGHDN and CDR2 is FVKESK. This CDR3 has 11 amino acids. The CDR3 region is CASSQSSEQYF. CDR3 nucleotides: TGTGCCAGCAGCCAATCCTCCGAGCAGTACTTC.

The table lists this clonotype with a few counts. The CDR3 loop reads CASSQEGPVRYEQYF. The CDR3 bases are TGTGCCAGCAGCCAAGAAGGGCCAGTTCGCTACGAGCAGTACTTC. This chain joins TRBV4-2 and TRBJ2-7; D is unresolved. Germline CDR1 reads LGHNA; CDR2 reads YNFKEQ. V was cut by 0 bases and J by 3 bases, with 12 bases left in between. This CDR3 is 15 amino acids long.

V usage is TRBV28 and J usage is TRBJ1-3, with D unclear. The CDR3 has 13 amino acids. V lost 6 bases and J 0 bases, leaving 6 bases between the germline ends. Germline V gene lookup returns CDR1 MDHEN and CDR2 SYDVKM. The CDR3 spells CASRWISGNTIYF. CDR3 in DNA: TGTGCCAGCAGATGGATCTCTGGAAACACCATATATTTT. Full variable domain (rest looked up from reference TRBV28 and TRBJ1-3): DVKVTQSSRYLVKRTGEKVFLECVQDMDHENMFWYRQDPGLGLRLIYFSYDVKMKEKGDIPEGYSVSREKKERFSLILESASTNQTSMYLCASRWISGNTIYFGEGSWLTVV.

This chain joins TRBV2 and TRBJ2-6; D unresolved. The length of the CDR3 is 14 residues. Deletions cut 3 bases from V and 0 bases from J, with 3 bases between. Germline-derived CDR1 and CDR2 are SNHLY and FYNNEI. The CDR3 sequence is CASSDYSGANVLTF. CDR3 nucleotide sequence: TGTGCCAGCAGTGACTACTCTGGGGCCAACGTCCTGACTTTC.

There are a few counts of this clonotype. This chain connects TRBV5-1 to TRBJ1-3, with 9 bases fitting TRBD1. V lost 3 bases and J lost 2; bases outside the gene matches: 9. The CDR3 is 17 amino acids. Germline V gene data show CDR1 as SGHRS and CDR2 as YFSETQ. The CDR3 DNA is TGCGCCAGCAGCTCCGGACAGGGGAAAGAGACTGGAAACACCATATATTTT. It translates to CASSSGQGKETGNTIYF.

This clonotype was counted a few times. The chain links TRBV7-2 to TRBJ2-1; no reliable D call. This CDR3 has 15 amino acids. The germline CDR1 and CDR2 sequences are SGHTA and FQGNSA. Trimming left V 1 base short and J 0 bases short, with 7 bases between. CDR3 protein: CASSLGVSSYNEQFF. As DNA, the CDR3 is TGTGCCAGCAGCTTAGGAGTTAGCTCCTACAATGAGCAGTTCTTC.

This clonotype was detected ten times or more. V gene TRBV12-3 or TRBV12-4 combines with J gene TRBJ2-2, with TRBD2 matching over 8 bases. The length of the CDR3 is 15 residues. The V and J ends lost 8 bases and 1 base, in that order; junction bases with no gene match: 6. The CDR3 sequence is CASFPGGLNTGELFF. The CDR3 nucleotides are TGTGCCAGCTTTCCGGGGGGGCTGAACACCGGGGAGCTGTTTTTT.

CDR3 sequence reads: CASSQDWEGVTDTQYF. Here the CDR3 DNA reads TGCGCCAGCAGCCAAGATTGGGAGGGGGTGACAGATACGCAGTATTTT. The gene calls are TRBV4-1 and TRBJ2-3, with D possibly matching TRBD2 (7 bases). V was pared by 0 bases and J by 3 bases, with 13 bases between. Per the germline V gene, CDR1 is MGHRA and CDR2 is YSYEKL. The CDR3 has 16 amino acids.

The chain couples TRBV25-1 to TRBJ1-2, with no clear D. Germline V gives CDR1 MGHDK, CDR2 SYGVNS. V was shortened by 9 bases and J by 7 bases, with 18 bases between the two germline ends. The CDR3 loop spans 13 amino acids. CDR3 sequence (DNA): TGTGCCAGTCTAGGGATGCAGGTCGGTGGCTACACCTTC. Its protein is CASLGMQVGGYTF.

The table lists this clonotype with a few counts. The chain carries TRBV7-8 and TRBJ2-7, with 7 bases lining up with TRBD1. In germline, CDR1 is SGHVS, CDR2 FQNEAQ. Trimming removed 5 bases from V and 3 bases from J; junction bases left unmatched: 10. The CDR3 runs 15 residues. This chain's CDR3 is CASSRLERTGYEQYF. The CDR3, as DNA: TGTGCCAGCAGCCGTTTAGAGCGGACAGGCTACGAGCAGTACTTC.

Only a few counts were recorded for this clonotype. The chain combines TRBV12-3 or TRBV12-4 with TRBJ2-3; 7 positions agree with TRBD1. This CDR3 has 16 amino acids. V was pared by 7 bases and J by 8 bases, with 18 bases of the junction left unmatched. The CDR3 loop reads CASTPSTGSLPSTQYF. The CDR3 DNA reads TGTGCCAGCACCCCGTCGACAGGGTCCTTGCCAAGTACGCAGTATTTT.

This clonotype turned up a few times. The CDR3 nucleotides read TGTGCCAGCAGCACCCCGGGATTTGAAGCTTTCTTT. Amino acids: CASSTPGFEAFF. V is TRBV7-9 and J is TRBJ1-1; D gene unclear. Between the trimmed V and J ends, which lost 5 bases and 7 bases, there was a span of 11 bases. There are 12 residues in the CDR3. CDR1 SEHNR and CDR2 FQNEAQ come from the germline V gene (reference sequence).

This clonotype has just a few counts. This chain uses TRBV5-1 with TRBJ2-5, with TRBD2 matching over 14 bases. V lost 4 bases, J lost 4 bases, and 3 bases stayed unmatched. From germline, CDR1 is SGHRS and CDR2 YFSETQ. The CDR3 has 15 residues. In nucleotides, the CDR3 is TGCGCCAGCAGCGACGGGACTAGCGGGAGAGAGACCCAGTACTTC. Translating gives CASSDGTSGRETQYF.

This clonotype came up many times. The genes are TRBV21-1 and TRBJ2-2. TRBV21-1 is a listed pseudogene. This CDR3 has 14 amino acids. The CDR3 loop reads CASSKARMPGELFF. The DNA for the CDR3 is TGTGCCAGCAGCAAAGCGAGGATGCCCGGGGAGCTGTTTTTT.